This TCR beta chain was sequenced for a study of blood T cell repertoires in COVID-19. Source study methods: It was from reference gene primer amplification that nucleated cell counts were estimated. TCRdb's copy holds only in-frame clones and misses some; the assay was immunoSEQ multiplex PCR. V and J calls plus clone size are reproduced from that table; the DNA served to infer D and trimming. The sample consists of about 270,000 clones, 65% to 90% of them appearing once. V lost 4 bases and J lost 0; bases outside the gene matches: 2. The CDR3 is 16 amino acids. Germline CDR1 reads SGHTS; CDR2 reads YDEGEE.

Material: PBMCs or T cells enriched from blood (not recorded which). The TCR sequence derives from a woman in her forties or fifties with acute COVID-19. The chain links TRBV5-8 to TRBJ2-3; 13 bases are a match to TRBD2. CDR3 DNA sequence: TGTGCCAGCAGCCCGGGACTAGCGGGGAGCACAGATACGCAGTATTTT. Its protein product is CASSPGLAGSTDTQYF.